The T cell receptor beta chain described here comes from a study of blood T cell repertoires in COVID-19. About the study: Collection of acute and convalescent COVID-19 samples took place in the United States, Italy and Spain. T cells, B-cell-depleted T cells, or PBMCs supplied cDNA or gDNA.

Trimming cost V 8 bases and J 3 bases; bases outside gene matches: 12. The CDR3 consists of 15 residues. Germline CDR1 and CDR2: MNHEY and SVGAGI. In the original processing: Nucleated cell counts were estimated from reference gene primer amplification. Generated by immunoSEQ multiplex PCR, the TCRdb table keeps only in-frame clones and is missing some. V and J calls and clone size follow that table, whereas D and trimming were derived from the DNA. The sample includes roughly 300,000 clones, approximately 80% of them seen just once. Material for sequencing was peripheral blood. The chain carries TRBV6-5 and TRBJ1-2; 7 bases agree with TRBD1. This TCR was sampled from an older woman with active or convalescent COVID-19. The CDR3 DNA is TGTGCCAGCCACCCGACAGGGCGGGGGGACTATGGCTACACCTTC. Residues: CASHPTGRGDYGYTF.